This T cell receptor (beta chain) came from a study of OX40 agonist ivuxolimab in advanced cancers. The overall study: Three patients, one with hepatocellular carcinoma and two with cutaneous melanoma, responded partially. Whole-study findings and limits: Both blood CD4+ and CD8+ T cells showed clonal growth by week 6 at 0.1 to 3.0 mg/kg. Low normalized T-cell clonal expansion was additionally recorded for some nonresponders.

CDR3 length: 16 amino acids. J was trimmed by 6 bases and V by 0 bases; bases with no gene match: 4. The germline CDR1 and CDR2 sequences are SGHAT and FQNNGV. Sequencing was performed with immunoSEQ multiplex PCR; in TCRdb, only in-frame clones are kept and a portion is missing. The sample has more than 50,000 clones; less than 85% are singletons. This clone is a singleton in its sample. The antigen remains undetermined. The clonotype comes from an adult with an advanced solid tumor such as melanoma, head and neck, liver or kidney cancer. Sequences were derived from CD4+ or CD8+ T cells sorted from blood, sampled in a trial of the OX40 agonist ivuxolimab. The chain couples TRBV11-2 to TRBJ2-3, with 12 bases aligning to TRBD1. The CDR3 sequence is CASSLDRDRGQDTQYF. The CDR3 DNA reads TGTGCCAGCAGCTTAGACCGGGACAGGGGGCAGGATACGCAGTATTTT. Combining the CDR3 with reference TRBV11-2 and TRBJ2-3 gives the whole variable domain EAGVAQSPRYKIIEKRQSVAFWCNPISGHATLYWYQQILGQGPKLLIQFQNNGVVDDSQLPKDRFSAERLKGVDSTLKIQPAKLEDSAVYLCASSLDRDRGQDTQYFGPGTRLTVL.